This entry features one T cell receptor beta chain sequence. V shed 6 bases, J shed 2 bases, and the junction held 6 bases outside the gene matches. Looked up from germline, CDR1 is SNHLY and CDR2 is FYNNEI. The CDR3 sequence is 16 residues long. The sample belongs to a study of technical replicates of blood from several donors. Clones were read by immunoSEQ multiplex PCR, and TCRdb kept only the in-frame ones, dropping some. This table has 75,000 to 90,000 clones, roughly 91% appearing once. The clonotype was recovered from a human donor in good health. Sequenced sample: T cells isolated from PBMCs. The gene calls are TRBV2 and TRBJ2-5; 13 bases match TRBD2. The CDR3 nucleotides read TGTGCCAGCAGAGGACTAGCGGGAGACCCTCAAGAGACCCAGTACTTC. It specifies CASRGLAGDPQETQYF.